A single count supports the clone carrying this T cell receptor (beta chain). The antigen is undetermined. The TCR-sequenced patients were a few responders to pembrolizumab. CDR1 GTSNPN and CDR2 SVGIG come from the germline V gene (reference sequence). The V gene lost 0 bases and the J gene lost 1 base, with 7 bases spanning the gap. The CDR3 loop spans 14 amino acids. Sequencing used immunoSEQ multiplex PCR; TCRdb keeps in-frame clones, though not all of them. The table shows around 120,000 clones, with about 88% occurring only once. These data are taken from a study of PD-1 blockade in mismatch repair-deficient tumors. About the research overall: Enrolled about 2013-2017, patients had progressing, pretreated mismatch repair-deficient cancers of over nine types.

Overall study findings and caveats: Tumor-resident clones, often undetectable pretreatment in blood, expanded then contracted after pembrolizumab.

This rearrangement joins TRBV30 to TRBJ1-5; TRBD1 is a possible D gene (6 bases). The material was peripheral blood, obtained 44 weeks after starting pembrolizumab. This sequence originates from an adult with mismatch repair-deficient cancer. The chain's CDR3 is CAWSVQGSNQPQHF. DNA for the CDR3: TGTGCCTGGAGTGTGCAGGGGAGCAATCAGCCCCAGCATTTT.